This T cell receptor beta chain stems from a study of T cell responses to AZD1222 COVID-19 vaccine. About the research overall: Second-dose timings of about 4 or about 12 weeks were pooled. Study conclusions and caveats: Increased Spike-specific TCR breadth and depth were observed after two AZD1222 doses.

Sequenced by immunoSEQ multiplex PCR; TCRdb stores in-frame clones only, minus some. Among some 150,000 clones listed, about 91% were seen once. V lost 7 bases, J lost 4 bases, and 3 bases stayed unmatched. CDR3 length: 14 residues. Germline CDR1 is WSHSY and CDR2 is SAAADI. On this clone itself: What it binds is unknown.

The specimen comprised peripheral blood, sampled on day 0 of AZD1222 vaccination. The chain has TRBV10-2 and TRBJ1-5; 11 nucleotides agree with TRBD1. The clonotype was recovered from an adult in good health. CDR3 region: CASTDRGQNQPQHF. CDR3 coding DNA: TGCGCCAGCACGGACAGGGGGCAGAATCAGCCCCAGCATTTT.